The sequence of this T cell receptor beta chain was determined in a study of T cell changes during pregnancy in multiple sclerosis. TCRdb keeps only in-frame clones here, not all; method: immunoSEQ multiplex PCR. This table has roughly 47,000 clones, 89% appearing once. V was pared by 0 bases and J by 3 bases, with 11 bases between. CDR1 and CDR2 from the germline V gene are SNHLY and FYNNEI. There are 15 residues in the CDR3. This sequence joins TRBV2 and TRBJ1-1; D remains unclear. The sequenced sample was CD4+ T cells from peripheral blood mononuclear cells, obtained after pregnancy. This sequence was found in a female donor with multiple sclerosis, enrolled in a pregnancy study. The CDR3 bases are TGTGCCAGCAGTGAAGCGCGGGGAAAGGACACTGAAGCTTTCTTT. Translation gives CASSEARGKDTEAFF.